This T cell receptor beta chain was obtained from a study of blood T cells in healthy people across ages. The germline V gene encodes CDR1 SGDLS and CDR2 YYNGEE. The CDR3 has 17 residues. Trimming cost V 3 bases and J 0 bases, with 18 bases left between them. With a J-beta primer mix and a sample-barcoded 5' primer, a second PCR ran 7 to 11 cycles. From the 5' RACE reads, TCRdb called clonotypes with MiXCR, one entry per CDR3 protein. The sample holds 650,000 to 1,000,000 distinct CDR3 sequences, under 40% seen once. Whole-study results and caveats: Observed TCR beta diversity showed a strong correlation with the percentage of naive T cells as measured by flow cytometry. Those diversity estimates obtained from one million T cells were thought to be underestimates.

This clonotype was recorded at least ten times. Its cognate antigen is unknown. The chain joins TRBV9 to TRBJ1-2; TRBD1 might be the D (5 bases). The receptor was isolated from a man between 18 and 35 years old in good health. Specimen: blood. CDR3 bases: TGTGCCAGCAGCGCCGGGAACCGGGACGGAGCTAACTATGGCTACACCTTC. Its translation: CASSAGNRDGANYGYTF.